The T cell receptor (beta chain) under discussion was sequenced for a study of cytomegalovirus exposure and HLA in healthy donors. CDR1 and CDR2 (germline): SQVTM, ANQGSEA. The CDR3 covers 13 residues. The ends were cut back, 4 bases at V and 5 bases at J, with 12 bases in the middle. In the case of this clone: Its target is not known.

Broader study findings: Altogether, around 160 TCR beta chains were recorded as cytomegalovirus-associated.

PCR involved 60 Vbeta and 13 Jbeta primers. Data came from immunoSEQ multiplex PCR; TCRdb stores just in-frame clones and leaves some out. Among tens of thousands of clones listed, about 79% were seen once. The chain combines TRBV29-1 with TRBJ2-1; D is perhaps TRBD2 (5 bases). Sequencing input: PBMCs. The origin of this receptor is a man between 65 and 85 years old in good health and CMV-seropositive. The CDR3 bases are TGCAGCGTTGTGTCTAGCAGCCACAATGAGCAGTTCTTC. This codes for CSVVSSSHNEQFF.